These 29 T cell receptor beta chains were all obtained from the same sample, sequenced in a study of T cell responses to AZD1222 COVID-19 vaccine (dated by TCRdb to about 2021). The label giving this sample's time point can be read as: baseline before first vaccination. The protocol used for the library was the immunoSEQ multiplex PCR assay. In its TCRdb copy, this immuneACCESS table keeps in-frame sequences only and misses some clones. Where compared with another copy, unresolved V genes explain less than half of these, and the others have no known cause. The sample has over 130,000 clones on record, 70% to 90% of them singletons. Of the sample, roughly 3.8% falls within the top ten clones. The sequences come from peripheral blood, collected on day 0 of AZD1222 vaccination. Every receptor here comes from an adult in good health.

The V call is TRBV10-2, the J call TRBJ1-1; tentatively, D is TRBD1 (5 bases). Trimming removed 6 bases from V and 3 bases from J, with 8 bases in between. Germline lookup yields CDR1 WSHSY and CDR2 SAAADI. The CDR3 runs 12 residues. The CDR3 bases are TGCGCCAGCAGGGACACCCACACTGAAGCTTTCTTT. Amino acid sequence: CASRDTHTEAFF.

V usage is TRBV5-8 and J usage is TRBJ2-3, with 11 bases matching TRBD2. Germline CDR1 and CDR2: SGHTS and YDEGEE. V dropped 3 bases and J dropped 2; count of bases not matched to a gene: 2. The CDR3 extends over 15 amino acids. CDR3 loop: CASSWGLAATDTQYF. The CDR3 bases are TGTGCCAGCAGCTGGGGACTAGCGGCCACAGATACGCAGTATTTT.

The chain uses TRBV6-5 and TRBJ2-3; D unclear. V was shortened by 5 bases and J by 11 bases, with 17 bases between the two germline ends. The CDR3 runs 13 residues. Germline V lookup: CDR1 MNHEY, CDR2 SVGAGI. In DNA form, the CDR3 reads TGTGCCAGCAGTCACAAGCCGAACACTAAGCAGTATTTT. Amino acids: CASSHKPNTKQYF.

The CDR3, as DNA: TGTGCCAGCAGCTCCGGGACGATTAGCTCCTACGAGCAGTACTTC. Its translation: CASSSGTISSYEQYF. This chain uses TRBV7-9 with TRBJ2-7, with D perhaps assigned TRBD1 or TRBD2 (5 bases each). The CDR3 has 15 residues. The V gene's germline CDR1 is SEHNR and CDR2 FQNEAQ (reference sequence). Trimming pared 4 bases from V and 0 bases from J, leaving 13 bases between.

This clone was seen only once. The chain couples TRBV4-3 to TRBJ1-1; 9 nucleotides line up with TRBD1. Germline CDR1 and CDR2: LGHNA and YSLEER. Trimming took 4 bases from V and 2 from J; bases not matched to a gene: 11. The CDR3 runs 17 residues. CDR3 bases: TGCGCCAGCAGCCTCCTAAGACAGGGGGTCGTCAACACTGAAGCTTTCTTT. It is translated as CASSLLRQGVVNTEAFF.

The V call is TRBV6-5, the J call TRBJ1-5; D uncertain. This CDR3 comprises 14 residues. V was cut by 6 bases and J by 0 bases, with 9 bases left in between. Per germline, CDR1 MNHEY and CDR2 SVGAGI. CDR3 nucleotides: TGTGCCAGCAGCCTACACCATAGCAATCAGCCCCAGCATTTT. It codes for CASSLHHSNQPQHF.

The genes are TRBV5-1 and TRBJ2-1; D possibly corresponds to TRBD2 (5 bases). Trimming left V 3 bases short and J 9 bases short, with 7 bases between. The CDR3 consists of 11 residues. Germline V gene lookup returns CDR1 SGHRS and CDR2 YFSETQ. The CDR3 sequence: CASSSEGEQFF. CDR3 DNA: TGCGCCAGCAGCTCCGAGGGTGAGCAGTTCTTC. Based on the CDR3 plus reference TRBV5-1 and TRBJ2-1, the full variable domain is KAGVTQTPRYLIKTRGQQVTLSCSPISGHRSVSWYQQTPGQGLQFLFEYFSETQRNKGNFPGRFSGRQFSNSRSEMNVSTLELGDSALYLCASSSEGEQFFGPGTRLTVL.

This clone was counted a single time. This chain uses TRBV6-1 with TRBJ1-2, with D tentatively TRBD1 (5 bases). The CDR3 totals 13 residues. Trimming took 0 bases from V and 4 from J, leaving 6 bases between them. From germline, CDR1 is MNHNS and CDR2 SASEGT. Written as DNA, the CDR3 is TGTGCCAGCAGTGAAGCCGACAGCTATGGCTACACCTTC. Protein sequence: CASSEADSYGYTF.

J is TRBJ1-5 and V is TRBV11-2, with D possibly TRBD1 on 6 matching bases. With 4 bases removed from V and 5 bases from J, the gap between germline ends came to 9 bases. Germline CDR1 and CDR2: SGHAT and FQNNGV. The CDR3 runs to 13 residues. The CDR3 DNA follows: TGTGCCAGCAGCTACGACAGGTATCAGCCCCAGCATTTT. Translation: CASSYDRYQPQHF.

V is TRBV9 and J is TRBJ1-1; tentative D call: TRBD1 (6 bases). The CDR3 covers 14 residues. Trimming took 0 bases from V and 5 from J, leaving 11 bases between them. Looked up from germline, CDR1 is SGDLS and CDR2 is YYNGEE. The CDR3, as DNA: TGTGCCAGCAGCGTAGCTTCCAGGGGTACTGAAGCTTTCTTT. As protein: CASSVASRGTEAFF. Based on the CDR3 plus reference TRBV9 and TRBJ1-1, the full variable domain is DSGVTQTPKHLITATGQRVTLRCSPRSGDLSVYWYQQSLDQGLQFLIQYYNGEERAKGNILERFSAQQFPDLHSELNLSSLELGDSALYFCASSVASRGTEAFFGQGTRLTVV.

The genes are TRBV6-2 or TRBV6-3 and TRBJ2-5; D gene ambiguous. From germline, CDR1 is MNHEY and CDR2 SVGEGT. Between the trimmed V and J ends, which lost 5 bases and 0 bases, there was a span of 4 bases. CDR3 length equals 12 residues. The CDR3 DNA reads TGTGCCAGCAGTCCCTACCAAGAGACCCAGTACTTC. Translation gives CASSPYQETQYF.

V and J are TRBV4-1 and TRBJ1-1; possibly TRBD1 for D (6 bases). V was pared by 3 bases and J by 8 bases, with 22 bases between. The CDR3 is 16 residues long. Germline CDR1 and CDR2: MGHRA and YSYEKL. This CDR3 is CASSQEQGNVPDEAFF. The CDR3 nucleotides read TGCGCCAGCAGCCAGGAACAGGGTAATGTCCCTGACGAAGCTTTCTTT.

The V gene is TRBV19, the J gene TRBJ1-4; 7 nucleotides agree with TRBD1. The CDR3 covers 14 residues. V shed 5 bases, J shed 5 bases, and the junction held 5 bases outside the gene matches. Germline loops: CDR1 LNHDA, CDR2 SQIVND (reference sequence). The CDR3 DNA sequence: TGTGCCAGTAGTGGGGACAGCAACAATGAAAAACTGTTTTTT. Translated: CASSGDSNNEKLFF. The full variable domain, in which reference TRBV19 and TRBJ1-4 provide the parts outside the CDR3, is DGGITQSPKYLFRKEGQNVTLSCEQNLNHDAMYWYRQDPGQGLRLIYYSQIVNDFQKGDIAEGYSVSREKKESFPLTVTSAQKNPTAFYLCASSGDSNNEKLFFGSGTQLSVL.

The CDR3 is CASSSIRTSGSWNTQYF. DNA of the CDR3: TGTGCCAGCAGCTCGATCCGGACTAGCGGGAGTTGGAATACGCAGTATTTT. The chain employs TRBV3-1 (or the pseudogene TRBV3-2) and TRBJ2-3; 13 bases align to TRBD2. V gave up 5 bases and J gave up 7 bases; unmatched junction bases: 12. The CDR3 is made up of 17 amino acids. CDR1 and CDR2 from the germline V gene are LGHDT and YNNKEL (reference sequence).

This chain joins TRBV7-9 and TRBJ1-3; weak D call: TRBD1 (6 bases). With 5 bases removed from V and 4 bases from J, the gap between germline ends came to 12 bases. The germline CDR1 and CDR2 sequences are SEHNR and FQNEAQ (reference sequence). The length of the CDR3 is 14 residues. The CDR3 region has the DNA TGTGCCAGCAGCAAAACAGGGTTCGGAAACACCATATATTTT. Translation: CASSKTGFGNTIYF. The entire variable domain, with the rest obtained from reference TRBV7-9 and TRBJ1-3, is as follows: DTGVSQNPRHKITKRGQNVTFRCDPISEHNRLYWYRQTLGQGPEFLTYFQNEAQLEKSRLLSDRFSAERPKGSFSTLEIQRTEQGDSAMYLCASSKTGFGNTIYFGEGSWLTVV.

The chain combines TRBV13 with TRBJ2-7, with TRBD2 matching 12 bases. The ends lost 1 base at V and 0 bases at J; junction bases unmatched: 7. This CDR3 is 18 amino acids long. Per the germline V gene, CDR1 is PRHDT and CDR2 is FYEKMQ (reference sequence). The CDR3 nucleotides are TGTGCCAGCAGCTTAGTGGGACTAGCGGGTCAGGACTCCTACGAGCAGTACTTC. Translation gives CASSLVGLAGQDSYEQYF.

This chain connects TRBV6-2 or TRBV6-3 to TRBJ2-7; either TRBD1 or TRBD2 may supply D (5 bases each). CDR3 length: 15 residues. Looked up from germline, CDR1 is MNHEY and CDR2 is SVGEGT. The germline V and J ends were trimmed by 2 bases and 3 bases, with 14 bases remaining between them. For the CDR3, the DNA is TGTGCCAGCAGTTACCGCGCAGGGAGAGTCTACGAGCAGTACTTC. It translates to CASSYRAGRVYEQYF.

The chain couples TRBV3-1 (or the pseudogene TRBV3-2) to TRBJ1-6, with TRBD1 matching 9 bases. Per germline, CDR1 LGHDT and CDR2 YNNKEL (reference sequence). This CDR3 comprises 17 residues. The trim removed 2 bases at V and 6 bases at J, leaving 8 bases unmatched. CDR3 DNA sequence: TGTGCCAGCAGCCAAAGGACAGGGGCCACGGGTAATTCACCCCTCCACTTT. Translation gives CASSQRTGATGNSPLHF.

The V call is TRBV7-2, the J call TRBJ2-1; 7 bases match TRBD2. Unmatched junction bases numbered 11, after V lost 5 bases and J lost 7 bases. CDR3 length equals 15 residues. Germline loops: CDR1 SGHTA, CDR2 FQGNSA. The CDR3 region is CASSPTRLAGNEQFF. The CDR3 DNA follows: TGTGCCAGCAGCCCTACCCGACTAGCAGGGAATGAGCAGTTCTTC.

V usage is TRBV2 and J usage is TRBJ2-3, with a weak D call TRBD1 (7 bases). Trimming left V 2 bases short and J 5 bases short, with 14 bases between. From germline, CDR1 is SNHLY and CDR2 FYNNEI. This CDR3 is built from 15 residues. The CDR3, as DNA: TGTGCCAGCAGTGAACTGGCGCAGGGGGGAGATACGCAGTATTTT. The encoded protein is CASSELAQGGDTQYF.

The chain combines TRBV4-2 with TRBJ2-1, with 9 nucleotides matching TRBD2. In germline, CDR1 is LGHNA, CDR2 YNFKEQ. This CDR3 is built from 15 residues. The V and J ends lost 0 bases and 7 bases, in that order; junction bases with no gene match: 4. CDR3 in amino acids: CASSQDSGRLNEQFF. The DNA of the CDR3 is TGTGCCAGCAGCCAAGATAGCGGGAGACTGAATGAGCAGTTCTTC.

The rearrangement joins TRBV29-1 to TRBJ1-4; tentatively, D is TRBD1 (6 bases). Germline-derived CDR1 and CDR2 are SQVTM and ANQGSEA. This CDR3 is built from 15 residues. V was shortened by 1 base and J by 4 bases, with 13 bases between the two germline ends. CDR3 coding DNA: TGCAGCGTTGAAGGTCCACAGGGAGATAATGAAAAACTGTTTTTT. As protein: CSVEGPQGDNEKLFF.

The genes are TRBV5-1 and TRBJ2-2; 8 positions match TRBD1. Germline CDR1 and CDR2: SGHRS and YFSETQ. The CDR3 runs 17 residues. V was clipped by 4 bases and J by 7 bases; unmatched bases: 15. Here the CDR3 reads CASSPRVDRGEYGELFF. In nucleotides, the CDR3 is TGCGCCAGCAGCCCGAGGGTAGACAGGGGAGAATACGGGGAGCTGTTTTTT.

Only a few counts were recorded for this clone. V usage is TRBV9 and J usage is TRBJ2-2, with TRBD2 matching over 11 bases. Per germline, CDR1 SGDLS and CDR2 YYNGEE. Trimming cost V 4 bases and J 2 bases; bases outside gene matches: 4. The CDR3 extends over 16 amino acids. The CDR3 nucleotides are TGTGCCAGCAGCCCCGGACTAGCGGGTAACACCGGGGAGCTGTTTTTT. Its protein product is CASSPGLAGNTGELFF.

V usage is TRBV5-5 and J usage is TRBJ1-3; TRBD1 is a possible D gene (6 bases). In germline, CDR1 is SGHKS, CDR2 YYEKEE (reference sequence). Trimming shortened V by 3 bases and J by 1 base, and 8 bases separated the two germline ends. The CDR3 is 14 residues long. The CDR3: CASSSGTSGNTIYF. CDR3 in DNA: TGTGCCAGCAGCTCTGGGACATCTGGAAACACCATATATTTT.

The chain combines TRBV28 with TRBJ2-2; possible D gene TRBD1, 7 bases. With 7 bases removed from V and 9 bases from J, the gap between germline ends came to 24 bases. Germline assignment: CDR1 MDHEN and CDR2 SYDVKM. CDR3 size: 16 residues. CDR3 DNA sequence: TGTGCCAGCAAGTACGGGGGTCCAGGGGGTGTCTGGGAGCTGTTTTTT. As protein: CASKYGGPGGVWELFF.

The chain combines TRBV11-2 with TRBJ2-1; the D gene is possibly TRBD2 (5 bases). CDR1 and CDR2 from the germline V gene are SGHAT and FQNNGV. V was clipped by 1 base and J by 9 bases, with 13 bases between them. The CDR3 sequence is 14 residues long. This CDR3 reads CASSLVWSGSEQFF. In DNA form, the CDR3 reads TGTGCCAGCAGCTTAGTTTGGAGTGGGAGTGAGCAGTTCTTC.

The chain links TRBV7-8 to TRBJ1-1, with D maybe TRBD1 (5 bases). CDR3 length: 14 residues. V was shortened by 7 bases and J by 1 base, with 13 bases between the two germline ends. CDR1 is SGHVS and CDR2 is FQNEAQ in the germline V gene. CDR3 in DNA: TGTGCCAGCACTTTAGGAAGGGGGAACACTGAAGCTTTCTTT. This codes for CASTLGRGNTEAFF.

The CDR3 sequence is CASSPEGQGRTEAFF. CDR3 coding DNA: TGTGCCAGCAGCCCAGAAGGACAGGGCCGCACTGAAGCTTTCTTT. V and J are TRBV7-9 and TRBJ1-1; TRBD1 agrees at 8 bases. Germline CDR1 SEHNR, CDR2 FQNEAQ (reference sequence). V shed 5 bases, J shed 4 bases, and the junction held 9 bases outside the gene matches. This CDR3 region has 15 residues.